What follows are 14 T cell receptor beta chains derived from one specimen sequenced in a study of T cell responses to AZD1222 COVID-19 vaccine. Clones were read by immunoSEQ multiplex PCR, and TCRdb kept only the in-frame ones, dropping some. In the table there are fewer than 150,000 clones, 85% to 90% of which are singletons. The sample here was peripheral blood, taken on day 0 of AZD1222 vaccination. The receptors stem from an adult in good health.

The chain links TRBV28 to TRBJ2-7; no reliable D call. Trimming took 5 bases from V and 3 from J, leaving 5 bases between them. The CDR3 consists of 11 residues. Germline V gene sequence: CDR1 MDHEN, CDR2 SYDVKM. The CDR3: CASSLHYEQYF. In DNA form, the CDR3 reads TGTGCCAGCAGTCTCCACTACGAGCAGTACTTC.

The chain uses TRBV27 and TRBJ1-6; 8 bases fit TRBD1. The CDR3 has 17 amino acids. V dropped 6 bases and J dropped 5; count of bases not matched to a gene: 12. CDR1 and CDR2 from the germline V gene are MNHEY and SMNVEV (reference sequence). CDR3 sequence: CASSPRGREGDNSPLHF. CDR3 DNA sequence: TGTGCCAGCAGCCCCAGGGGGCGGGAGGGTGATAATTCACCCCTCCACTTT.

This chain joins TRBV5-1 and TRBJ1-6; D gene uncertain. Germline CDR1 is SGHRS and CDR2 is YFSETQ. V lost 4 bases, J lost 0 bases, and 11 bases lay in between. There are 16 residues in the CDR3. CDR3: CASSRTGSSYNSPLHF. For the CDR3, the DNA is TGCGCCAGCAGCCGAACTGGCAGCTCCTATAATTCACCCCTCCACTTT.

The chain couples TRBV12-3 or TRBV12-4 to TRBJ1-2; D not certain. The CDR3 runs 12 residues. Trimming cost V 1 base and J 8 bases, with 8 bases left between them. The CDR3 coding sequence is TGTGCCAGCAGTTTAGAAGTTTCGGGCTACACCTTC. It specifies CASSLEVSGYTF.

The chain uses TRBV25-1 and TRBJ2-1; D is unresolved. CDR1 MGHDK and CDR2 SYGVNS come from the germline V gene. Trimming took 4 bases from V and 7 from J, leaving 5 bases between them. The CDR3 loop spans 11 amino acids. CDR3 in DNA: TGTGCCAGCAGTGCATATAATGAGCAGTTCTTC. Translated: CASSAYNEQFF.

The gene calls are TRBV4-3 and TRBJ2-7, with 12 bases aligning to TRBD2. The CDR3 spans 14 residues. The germline gives CDR1 LGHNA, CDR2 YSLEER. V gave up 1 base and J gave up 12 bases; unmatched junction bases: 7. CDR3 sequence reads: CASSQGLAGGPAYF. Here the CDR3 DNA reads TGCGCCAGCAGCCAAGGCCTAGCGGGAGGGCCCGCGTACTTC.

The rearrangement links TRBV29-1 to TRBJ2-4, with a weak D call TRBD2 (5 bases). The CDR3 runs 15 residues. In germline, CDR1 is SQVTM, CDR2 ANQGSEA. Deletions cut 7 bases from V and 3 bases from J, with 19 bases between. Written as DNA, the CDR3 is TGCAGCGCCAACCGAGGGATCAGCAACAAAAACATTCAGTACTTC. Translated: CSANRGISNKNIQYF.

This clone was observed a single time. The chain recombines TRBV7-2 with TRBJ1-5; D perhaps matches TRBD1 (6 bases). Trimming cost V 4 bases and J 3 bases, with 13 bases left between them. Germline V gene data show CDR1 as SGHTA and CDR2 as FQGNSA. CDR3 length: 15 amino acids. Here the CDR3 reads CASSSPRGHNQPQHF. The CDR3 DNA is TGTGCCAGCAGCTCCCCCAGGGGCCACAATCAGCCCCAGCATTTT.

J is TRBJ2-1 and V is TRBV7-3; 11 nucleotides match TRBD2. The germline CDR1 and CDR2 sequences are SGHTA and FQGTGA. J was trimmed by 4 bases and V by 4 bases; bases with no gene match: 15. The CDR3 is 19 residues long. The CDR3 region has the DNA TGTGCCAGCAGCTCAGCCCCCCTTAAACTAGCGGGAGTGTACAATGAGCAGTTCTTC. Translation gives CASSSAPLKLAGVYNEQFF.

Here the CDR3 DNA reads TGCGCCAGCAGCTTGGACCGGGACAGGGGGAATGAGCAGTTCTTC. The encoded protein is CASSLDRDRGNEQFF. The chain links TRBV5-1 to TRBJ2-1; 11 bases line up with TRBD1. The CDR3 is 15 residues long. V was clipped by 0 bases and J by 7 bases; unmatched bases: 3. Per the germline V gene, CDR1 is SGHRS and CDR2 is YFSETQ.

This clone was picked up one time. This chain links TRBV5-4 with TRBJ2-5; no clear D. There are 13 residues in the CDR3. Germline V gives CDR1 SGHNT, CDR2 YYREEE (reference sequence). The germline V and J ends were trimmed by 4 bases and 5 bases, with 12 bases remaining between them. CDR3 sequence reads: CASSSPALETQYF. Here the CDR3 DNA reads TGTGCCAGCAGCAGTCCCGCCTTGGAGACCCAGTACTTC.

This clone was detected a few times. V usage is TRBV24-1 and J usage is TRBJ2-1; D gene unclear. Trimming removed 0 bases from V and 1 base from J, with 9 bases in between. This CDR3 is 16 amino acids long. From germline, CDR1 is KGHDR and CDR2 SFDVKD. The CDR3 is CATSDLRLGSYNEQFF. CDR3 nucleotide sequence: TGTGCCACCAGTGATTTGCGGCTCGGTTCCTACAATGAGCAGTTCTTC.

The chain employs TRBV6-5 and TRBJ2-5; D is possibly TRBD1 (5 bases). V was pared by 11 bases and J by 1 base, with 11 bases between. The V gene's germline CDR1 is MNHEY and CDR2 SVGAGI. This CDR3 has 12 amino acids. CDR3 residues: CAAQGGQETQYF. CDR3 coding DNA: TGTGCCGCCCAGGGCGGCCAAGAGACCCAGTACTTC.

This chain joins TRBV10-2 and TRBJ2-7, with D hard to call. Germline assignment: CDR1 WSHSY and CDR2 SAAADI. Trimming pared 4 bases from V and 0 bases from J, leaving 7 bases between. This CDR3 contains 13 residues. In DNA, the CDR3 is TGCGCCAGCAGTGTCCTAAACTCCTACGAGCAGTACTTC. Protein sequence: CASSVLNSYEQYF.